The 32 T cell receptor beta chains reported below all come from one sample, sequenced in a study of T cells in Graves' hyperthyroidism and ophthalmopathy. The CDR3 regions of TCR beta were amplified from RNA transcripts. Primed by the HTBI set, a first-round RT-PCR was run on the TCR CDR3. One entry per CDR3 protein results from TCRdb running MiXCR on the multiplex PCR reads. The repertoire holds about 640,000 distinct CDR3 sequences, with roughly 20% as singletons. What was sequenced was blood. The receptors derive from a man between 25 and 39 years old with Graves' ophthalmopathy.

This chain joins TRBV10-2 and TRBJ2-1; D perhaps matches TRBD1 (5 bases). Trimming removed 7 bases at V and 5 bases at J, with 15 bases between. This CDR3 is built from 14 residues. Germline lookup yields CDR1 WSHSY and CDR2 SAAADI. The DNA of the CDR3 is TGCGCCAGCACAGGGTGGCTCGACAACAATGAGCAGTTCTTC. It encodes CASTGWLDNNEQFF.

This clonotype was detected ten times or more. The CDR3 sequence: CSAALGSSGIFGNEQFF. In DNA form, the CDR3 reads TGCAGTGCCGCCCTCGGGTCTAGCGGGATATTTGGGAATGAGCAGTTCTTC. J is TRBJ2-1 and V is TRBV20-1; 9 bases are a match to TRBD2. V gave up 6 bases and J gave up 7 bases; unmatched junction bases: 19. This CDR3 comprises 17 residues. The V gene's germline CDR1 is DFQATT and CDR2 SNEGSKA (reference sequence).

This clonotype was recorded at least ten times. Here the CDR3 DNA reads TGTGCCAGCAGCCTTGACGGGGGCACTCCTTTCACAGATACGCAGTATTTT. Encoded protein: CASSLDGGTPFTDTQYF. V and J are TRBV2 and TRBJ2-3; tentatively, D is TRBD1 or TRBD2 (6 bases each). The CDR3 is 17 amino acids. The V gene lost 6 bases and the J gene lost 2 bases, with 21 bases spanning the gap. Per the germline V gene, CDR1 is SNHLY and CDR2 is FYNNEI. The variable domain in full, with the rest retrieved from reference TRBV2 and TRBJ2-3, is EPEVTQTPSHQVTQMGQEVILRCVPISNHLYFYWYRQILGQKVEFLVSFYNNEISEKSEIFDDQFSVERPDGSNFTLKIRSTKLEDSAMYFCASSLDGGTPFTDTQYFGPGTRLTVL.

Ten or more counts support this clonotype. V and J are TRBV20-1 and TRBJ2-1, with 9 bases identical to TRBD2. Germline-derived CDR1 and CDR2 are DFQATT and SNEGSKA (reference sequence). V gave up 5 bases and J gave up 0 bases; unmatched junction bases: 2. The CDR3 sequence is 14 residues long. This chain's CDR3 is CSALAGSSYNEQFF. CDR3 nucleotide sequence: TGCAGTGCTCTAGCGGGGAGCTCCTACAATGAGCAGTTCTTC.

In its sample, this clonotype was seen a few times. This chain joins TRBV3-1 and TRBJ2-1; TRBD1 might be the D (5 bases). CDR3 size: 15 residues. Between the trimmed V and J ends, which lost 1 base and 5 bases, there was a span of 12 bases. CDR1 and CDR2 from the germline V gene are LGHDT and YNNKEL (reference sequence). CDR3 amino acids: CASSQGFADNNEQFF. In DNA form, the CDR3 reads TGTGCCAGCAGCCAAGGTTTTGCGGACAACAATGAGCAGTTCTTC.

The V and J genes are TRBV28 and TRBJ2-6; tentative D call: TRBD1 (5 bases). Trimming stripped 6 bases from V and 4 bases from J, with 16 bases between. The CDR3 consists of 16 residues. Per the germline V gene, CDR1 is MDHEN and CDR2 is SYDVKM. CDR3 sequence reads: CASSLRSRAGANVLTF. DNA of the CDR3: TGTGCCAGCAGCCTACGATCCAGGGCGGGGGCCAACGTCCTGACTTTC.

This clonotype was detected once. The CDR3 region has the DNA TGCAGCGTCGCTCCGGGAATGAACACTGAAGCTTTCTTT. As protein: CSVAPGMNTEAFF. This chain uses TRBV29-1 with TRBJ1-1; D is uncertain. Per germline, CDR1 SQVTM and CDR2 ANQGSEA. The CDR3 sequence is 13 residues long. V lost 6 bases and J 0 bases, leaving 11 bases between the germline ends.

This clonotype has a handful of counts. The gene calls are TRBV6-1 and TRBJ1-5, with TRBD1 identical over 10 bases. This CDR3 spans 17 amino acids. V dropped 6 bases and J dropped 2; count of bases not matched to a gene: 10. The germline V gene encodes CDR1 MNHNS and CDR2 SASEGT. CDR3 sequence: CASRDRGLGNGNQPQHF. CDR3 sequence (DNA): TGTGCCAGCAGGGACAGGGGGTTAGGAAATGGCAATCAGCCCCAGCATTTT.

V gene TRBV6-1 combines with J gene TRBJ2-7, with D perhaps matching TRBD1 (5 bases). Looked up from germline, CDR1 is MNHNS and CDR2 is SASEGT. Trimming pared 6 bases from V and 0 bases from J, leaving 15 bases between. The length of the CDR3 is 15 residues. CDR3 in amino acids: CASRQGLPSSYEQYF. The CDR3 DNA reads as TGTGCCAGCAGGCAGGGTCTTCCAAGCTCCTACGAGCAGTACTTC.

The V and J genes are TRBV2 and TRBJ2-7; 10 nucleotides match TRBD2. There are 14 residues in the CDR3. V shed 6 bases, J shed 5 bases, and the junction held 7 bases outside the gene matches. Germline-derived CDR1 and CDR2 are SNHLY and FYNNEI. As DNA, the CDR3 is TGTGCCAGCAGGACCGGGACTAGCGACCACGAGCAGTACTTC. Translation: CASRTGTSDHEQYF.

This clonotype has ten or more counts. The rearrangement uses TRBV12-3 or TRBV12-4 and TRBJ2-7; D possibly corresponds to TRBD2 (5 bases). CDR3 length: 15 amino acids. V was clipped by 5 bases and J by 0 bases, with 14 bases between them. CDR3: CASSPHPTNSYEQYF. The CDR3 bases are TGTGCCAGCAGTCCTCACCCGACTAACTCCTACGAGCAGTACTTC.

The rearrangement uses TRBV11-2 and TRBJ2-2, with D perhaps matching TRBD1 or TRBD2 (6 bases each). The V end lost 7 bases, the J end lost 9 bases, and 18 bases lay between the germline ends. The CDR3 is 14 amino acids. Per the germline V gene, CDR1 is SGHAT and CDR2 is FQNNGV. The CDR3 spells CASNSLRGPRELFF. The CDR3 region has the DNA TGTGCCAGCAATTCGTTACGGGGGCCCCGGGAGCTGTTTTTT.

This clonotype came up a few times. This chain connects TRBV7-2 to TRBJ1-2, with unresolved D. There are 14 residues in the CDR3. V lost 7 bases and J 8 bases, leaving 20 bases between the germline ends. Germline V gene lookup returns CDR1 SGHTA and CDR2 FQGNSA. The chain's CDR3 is CASTTGRVSYGYTF. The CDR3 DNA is TGTGCCAGCACTACGGGTCGGGTTTCCTACGGCTACACCTTC.

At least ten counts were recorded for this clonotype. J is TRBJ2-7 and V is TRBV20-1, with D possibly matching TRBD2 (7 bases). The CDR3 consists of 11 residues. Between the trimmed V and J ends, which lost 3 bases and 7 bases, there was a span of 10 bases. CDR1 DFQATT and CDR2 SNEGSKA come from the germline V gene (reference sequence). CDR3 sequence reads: CSASGGREQYF. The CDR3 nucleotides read TGCAGTGCTAGCGGGGGGCGTGAGCAGTACTTC.

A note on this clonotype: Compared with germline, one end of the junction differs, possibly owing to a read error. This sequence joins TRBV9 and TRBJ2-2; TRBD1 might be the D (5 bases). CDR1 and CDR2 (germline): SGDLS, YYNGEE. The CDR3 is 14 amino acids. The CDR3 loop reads CASRESGNAGELFF. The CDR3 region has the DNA TGTGCCAGCAGGGAATCAGGGAACGCCGGGGAGCTGTTTTTT.

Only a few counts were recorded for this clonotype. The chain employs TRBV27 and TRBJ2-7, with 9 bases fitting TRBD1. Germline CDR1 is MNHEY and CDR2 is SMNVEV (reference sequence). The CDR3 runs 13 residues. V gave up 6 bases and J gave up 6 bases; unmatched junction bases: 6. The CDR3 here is CASRRQGVAEQYF. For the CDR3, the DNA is TGTGCCAGCAGACGACAGGGGGTAGCCGAGCAGTACTTC.

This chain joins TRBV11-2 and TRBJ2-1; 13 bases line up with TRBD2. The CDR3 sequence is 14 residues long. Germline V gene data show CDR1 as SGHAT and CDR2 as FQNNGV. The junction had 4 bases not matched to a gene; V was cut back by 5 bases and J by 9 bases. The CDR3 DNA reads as TGTGCCAGCAGCCCGGGACTAGCGGGATTTGAGCAGTTCTTC. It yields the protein CASSPGLAGFEQFF.

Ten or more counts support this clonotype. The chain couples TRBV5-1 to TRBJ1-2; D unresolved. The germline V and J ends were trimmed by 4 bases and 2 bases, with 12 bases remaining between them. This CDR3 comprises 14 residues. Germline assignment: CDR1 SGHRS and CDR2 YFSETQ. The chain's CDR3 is CASSPFGGNYGYTF. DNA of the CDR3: TGCGCCAGCAGCCCGTTCGGAGGGAACTATGGCTACACCTTC.

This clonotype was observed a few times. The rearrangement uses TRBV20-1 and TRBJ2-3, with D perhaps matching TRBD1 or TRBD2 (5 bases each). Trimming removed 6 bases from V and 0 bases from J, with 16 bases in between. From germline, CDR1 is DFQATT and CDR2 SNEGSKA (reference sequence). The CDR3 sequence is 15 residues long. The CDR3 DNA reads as TGCAGTGCCTCCACCGGGACCACTAGCACAGATACGCAGTATTTT. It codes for CSASTGTTSTDTQYF.

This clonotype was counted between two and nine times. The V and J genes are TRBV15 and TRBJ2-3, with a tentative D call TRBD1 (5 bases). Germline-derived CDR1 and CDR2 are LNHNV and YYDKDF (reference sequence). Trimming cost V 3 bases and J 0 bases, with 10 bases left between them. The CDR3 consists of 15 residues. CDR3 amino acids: CATSRDGASTDTQYF. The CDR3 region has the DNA TGTGCCACCAGCAGGGATGGGGCTAGCACAGATACGCAGTATTTT.

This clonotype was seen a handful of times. Here the CDR3 reads CASSSDRFYEQYF. CDR3 in DNA: TGTGCCAGCAGCTCCGACCGTTTCTACGAGCAGTACTTC. The chain joins TRBV7-8 to TRBJ2-7; D uncertain. Germline V lookup: CDR1 SGHVS, CDR2 FQNEAQ. The CDR3 totals 13 residues. The V end was cut by 4 bases, the J end by 3 bases, with 10 bases between.

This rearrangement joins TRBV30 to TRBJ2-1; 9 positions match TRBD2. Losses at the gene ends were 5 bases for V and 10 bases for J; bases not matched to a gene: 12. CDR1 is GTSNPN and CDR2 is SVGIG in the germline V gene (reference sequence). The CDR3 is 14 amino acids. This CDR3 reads CAWWGREGSGEQFF. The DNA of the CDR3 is TGTGCCTGGTGGGGGCGGGAGGGTTCTGGCGAGCAGTTCTTC.

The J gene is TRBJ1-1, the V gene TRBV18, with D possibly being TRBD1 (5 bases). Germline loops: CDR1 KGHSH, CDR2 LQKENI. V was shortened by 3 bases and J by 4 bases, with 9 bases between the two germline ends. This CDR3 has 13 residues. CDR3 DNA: TGTGCCAGCTCACCCCAGGGCCCCACTGAAGCTTTCTTT. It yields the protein CASSPQGPTEAFF.

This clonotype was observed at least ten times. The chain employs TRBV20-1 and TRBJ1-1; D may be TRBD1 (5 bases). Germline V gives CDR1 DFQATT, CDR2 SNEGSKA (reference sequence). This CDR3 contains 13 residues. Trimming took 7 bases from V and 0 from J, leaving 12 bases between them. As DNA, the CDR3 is TGCAGTGTTACCGGGGCTATGAACACTGAAGCTTTCTTT. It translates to CSVTGAMNTEAFF.

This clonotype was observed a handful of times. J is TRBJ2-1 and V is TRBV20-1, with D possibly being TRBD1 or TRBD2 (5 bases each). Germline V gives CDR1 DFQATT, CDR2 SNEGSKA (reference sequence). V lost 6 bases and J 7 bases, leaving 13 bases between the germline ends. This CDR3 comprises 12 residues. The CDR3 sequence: CSAGRWGNEQFF. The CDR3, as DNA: TGCAGTGCCGGACGCTGGGGGAATGAGCAGTTCTTC.

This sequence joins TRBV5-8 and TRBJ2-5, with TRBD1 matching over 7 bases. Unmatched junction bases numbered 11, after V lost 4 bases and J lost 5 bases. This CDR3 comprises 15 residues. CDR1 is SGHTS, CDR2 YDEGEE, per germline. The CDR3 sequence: CASSTGTAIQETQYF. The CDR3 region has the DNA TGTGCCAGCAGCACGGGGACAGCCATCCAGGAGACCCAGTACTTC.

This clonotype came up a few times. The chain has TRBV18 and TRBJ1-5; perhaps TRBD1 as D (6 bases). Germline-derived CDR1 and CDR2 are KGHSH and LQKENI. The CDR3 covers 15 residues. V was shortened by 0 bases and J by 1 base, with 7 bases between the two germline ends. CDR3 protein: CASSPPGASNQPQHF. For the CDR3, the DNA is TGTGCCAGCTCACCACCGGGGGCGAGCAATCAGCCCCAGCATTTT. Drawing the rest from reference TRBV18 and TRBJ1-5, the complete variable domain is NAGVMQNPRHLVRRRGQEARLRCSPMKGHSHVYWYRQLPEEGLKFMVYLQKENIIDESGMPKERFSAEFPKEGPSILRIQQVVRGDSAAYFCASSPPGASNQPQHFGDGTRLSIL.

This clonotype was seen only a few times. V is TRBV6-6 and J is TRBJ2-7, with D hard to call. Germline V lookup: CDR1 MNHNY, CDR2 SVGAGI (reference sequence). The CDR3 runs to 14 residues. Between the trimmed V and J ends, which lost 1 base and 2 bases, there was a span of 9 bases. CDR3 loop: CASSYFGSTYEQYF. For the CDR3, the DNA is TGTGCCAGCAGTTACTTCGGCAGCACCTACGAGCAGTACTTC.

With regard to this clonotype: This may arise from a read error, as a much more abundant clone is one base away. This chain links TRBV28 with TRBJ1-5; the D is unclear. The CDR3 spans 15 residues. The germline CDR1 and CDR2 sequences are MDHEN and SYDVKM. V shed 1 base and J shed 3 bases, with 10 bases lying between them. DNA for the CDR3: TGTGCCAGCAGTTTATACAAGGGTCCCAATCAGCCCCAGCATTTT. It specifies CASSLYKGPNQPQHF.

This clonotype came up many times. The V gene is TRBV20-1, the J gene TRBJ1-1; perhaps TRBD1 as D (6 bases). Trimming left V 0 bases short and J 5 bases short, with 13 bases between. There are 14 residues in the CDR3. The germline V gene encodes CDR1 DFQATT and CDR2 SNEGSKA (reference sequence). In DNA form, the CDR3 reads TGCAGTGCTAGAGATCAAGGTAGGGGGACTGAAGCTTTCTTT. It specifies CSARDQGRGTEAFF.

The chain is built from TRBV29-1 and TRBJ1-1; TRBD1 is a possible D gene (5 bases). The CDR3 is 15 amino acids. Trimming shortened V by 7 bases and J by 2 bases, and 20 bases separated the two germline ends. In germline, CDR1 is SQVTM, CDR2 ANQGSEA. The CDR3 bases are TGCAGCGACGGGCGGCCCCCAGGGACCAACACTGAAGCTTTCTTT. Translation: CSDGRPPGTNTEAFF.

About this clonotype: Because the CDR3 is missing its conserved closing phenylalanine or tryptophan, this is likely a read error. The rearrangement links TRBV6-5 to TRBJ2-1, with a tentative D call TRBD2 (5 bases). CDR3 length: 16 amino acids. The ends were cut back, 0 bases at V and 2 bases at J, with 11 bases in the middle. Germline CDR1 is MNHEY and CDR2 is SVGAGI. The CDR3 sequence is CASSYSVGETYNEQFL. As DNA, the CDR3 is TGTGCCAGCAGTTACTCGGTCGGGGAGACCTACAATGAGCAGTTCCTC.